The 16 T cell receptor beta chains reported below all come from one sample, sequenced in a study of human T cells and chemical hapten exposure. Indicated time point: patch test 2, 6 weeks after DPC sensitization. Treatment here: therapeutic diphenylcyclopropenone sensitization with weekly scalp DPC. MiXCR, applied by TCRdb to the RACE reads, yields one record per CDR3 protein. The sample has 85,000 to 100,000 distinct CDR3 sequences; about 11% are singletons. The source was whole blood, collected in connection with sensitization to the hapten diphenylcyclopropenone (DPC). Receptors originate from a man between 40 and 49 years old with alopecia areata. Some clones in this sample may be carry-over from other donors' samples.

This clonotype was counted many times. The CDR3 sequence is CASGRQQGMNTEAFF. In DNA form, the CDR3 reads TGTGCCAGCGGACGTCAACAGGGAATGAACACTGAAGCTTTCTTT. This sequence joins TRBV6-6 and TRBJ1-1, with D perhaps matching TRBD1 (6 bases). Germline CDR1 and CDR2: MNHNY and SVGAGI (reference sequence). The CDR3 sequence is 15 residues long. V lost 8 bases, J lost 0 bases, and 16 bases lay in between.

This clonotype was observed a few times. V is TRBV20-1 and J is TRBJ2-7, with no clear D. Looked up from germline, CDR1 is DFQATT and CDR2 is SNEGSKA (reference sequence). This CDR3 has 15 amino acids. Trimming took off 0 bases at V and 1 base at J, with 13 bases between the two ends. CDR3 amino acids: CSARDVVRVSYEQYF. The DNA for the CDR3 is TGCAGTGCTAGAGATGTCGTGAGAGTGTCCTACGAGCAGTACTTC.

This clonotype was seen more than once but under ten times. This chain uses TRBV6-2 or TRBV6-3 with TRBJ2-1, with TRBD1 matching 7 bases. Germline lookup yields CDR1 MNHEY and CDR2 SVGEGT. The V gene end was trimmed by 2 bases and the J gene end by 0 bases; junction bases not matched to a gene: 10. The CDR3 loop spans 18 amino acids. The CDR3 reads CASSYPRQGLPSYNEQFF. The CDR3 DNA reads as TGTGCCAGCAGTTACCCCCGACAGGGCCTCCCCTCCTACAATGAGCAGTTCTTC.

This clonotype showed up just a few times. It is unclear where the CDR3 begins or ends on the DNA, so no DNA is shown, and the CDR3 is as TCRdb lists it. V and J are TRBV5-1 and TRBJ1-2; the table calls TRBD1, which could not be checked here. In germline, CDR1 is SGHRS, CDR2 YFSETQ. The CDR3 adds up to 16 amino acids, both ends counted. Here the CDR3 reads CASSFGAGTGGGGYTF.

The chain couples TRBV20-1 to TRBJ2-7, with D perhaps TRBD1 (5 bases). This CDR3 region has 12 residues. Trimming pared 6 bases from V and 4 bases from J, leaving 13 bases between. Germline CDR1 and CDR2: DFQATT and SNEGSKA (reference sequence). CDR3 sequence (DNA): TGCAGTGCCCTGGTTGGGGCGTACGAGCAGTACTTC. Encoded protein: CSALVGAYEQYF.

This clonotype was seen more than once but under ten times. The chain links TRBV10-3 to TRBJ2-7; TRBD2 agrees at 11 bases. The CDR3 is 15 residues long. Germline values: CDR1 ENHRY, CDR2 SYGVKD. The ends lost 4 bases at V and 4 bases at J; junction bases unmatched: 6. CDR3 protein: CAISVGASGGYEQYF. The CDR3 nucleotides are TGTGCCATCAGTGTGGGGGCTAGCGGGGGGTACGAGCAGTACTTC.

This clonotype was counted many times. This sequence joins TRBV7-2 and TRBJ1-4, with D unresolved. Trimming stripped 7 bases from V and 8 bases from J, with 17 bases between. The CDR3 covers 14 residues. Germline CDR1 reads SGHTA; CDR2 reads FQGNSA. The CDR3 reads CASTIGRVGEKLFF. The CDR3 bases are TGTGCCAGCACCATCGGACGAGTTGGGGAAAAACTGTTTTTT.

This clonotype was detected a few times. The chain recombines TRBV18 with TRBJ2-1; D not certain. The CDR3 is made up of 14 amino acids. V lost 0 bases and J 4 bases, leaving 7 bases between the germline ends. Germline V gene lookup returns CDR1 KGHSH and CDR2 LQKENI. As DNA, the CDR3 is TGTGCCAGCTCACCACCAGCCCTATACAATGAGCAGTTCTTC. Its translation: CASSPPALYNEQFF.

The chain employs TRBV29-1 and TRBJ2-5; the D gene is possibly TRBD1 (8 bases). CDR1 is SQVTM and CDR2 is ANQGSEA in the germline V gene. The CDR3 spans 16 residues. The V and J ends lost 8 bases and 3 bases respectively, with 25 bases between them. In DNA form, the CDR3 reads TGCAGCACAACCCGGGGGGCAGGGGGCCCAGAAGAGACCCAGTACTTC. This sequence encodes CSTTRGAGGPEETQYF.

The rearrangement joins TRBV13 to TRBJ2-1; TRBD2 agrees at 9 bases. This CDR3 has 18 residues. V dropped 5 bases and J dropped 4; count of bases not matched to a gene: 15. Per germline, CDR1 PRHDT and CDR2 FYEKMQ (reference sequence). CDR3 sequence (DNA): TGTGCCAGCAGCCCCCGCGGTAGGGGCGGGAGGGTTTACAATGAGCAGTTCTTC. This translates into CASSPRGRGGRVYNEQFF.

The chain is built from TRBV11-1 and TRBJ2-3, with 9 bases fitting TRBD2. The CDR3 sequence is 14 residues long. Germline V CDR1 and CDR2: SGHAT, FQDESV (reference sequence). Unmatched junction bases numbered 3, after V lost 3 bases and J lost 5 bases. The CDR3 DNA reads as TGTGCCAGCAGCTTTCGACTAGCGGTAGATACGCAGTATTTT. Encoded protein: CASSFRLAVDTQYF.

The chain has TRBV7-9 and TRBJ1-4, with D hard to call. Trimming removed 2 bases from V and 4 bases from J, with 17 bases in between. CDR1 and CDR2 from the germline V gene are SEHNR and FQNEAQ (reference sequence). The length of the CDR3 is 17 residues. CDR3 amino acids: CASSLSSGIRGNEKLFF. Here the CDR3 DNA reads TGTGCCAGCAGCTTATCATCGGGGATACGTGGTAATGAAAAACTGTTTTTT.

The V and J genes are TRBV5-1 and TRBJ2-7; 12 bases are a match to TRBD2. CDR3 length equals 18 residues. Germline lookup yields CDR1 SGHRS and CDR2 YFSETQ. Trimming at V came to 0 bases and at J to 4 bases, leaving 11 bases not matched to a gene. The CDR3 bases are TGCGCCAGCAGCTTGGGACTAGCGGGAGTTTCGTCTATTTACGAGCAGTACGTC. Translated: CASSLGLAGVSSIYEQYV.

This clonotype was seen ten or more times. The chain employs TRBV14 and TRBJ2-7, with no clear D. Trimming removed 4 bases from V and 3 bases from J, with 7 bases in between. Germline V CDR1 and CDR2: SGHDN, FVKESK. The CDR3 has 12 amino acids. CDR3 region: CASSLTLYEQYF. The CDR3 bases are TGTGCCAGCAGCCTTACCCTCTACGAGCAGTACTTC.

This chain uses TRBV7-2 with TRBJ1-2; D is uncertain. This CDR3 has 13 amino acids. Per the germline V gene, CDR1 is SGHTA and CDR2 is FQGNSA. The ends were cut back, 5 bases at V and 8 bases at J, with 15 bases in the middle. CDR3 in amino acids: CASSPRASFGYTF. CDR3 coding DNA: TGTGCCAGCAGCCCACGGGCTTCCTTCGGCTACACCTTC. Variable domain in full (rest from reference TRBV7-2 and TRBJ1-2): GAGVSQSPSNKVTEKGKDVELRCDPISGHTALYWYRQSLGQGLEFLIYFQGNSAPDKSGLPSDRFSAERTGGSVSTLTIQRTQQEDSAVYLCASSPRASFGYTFGSGTRLTVV.

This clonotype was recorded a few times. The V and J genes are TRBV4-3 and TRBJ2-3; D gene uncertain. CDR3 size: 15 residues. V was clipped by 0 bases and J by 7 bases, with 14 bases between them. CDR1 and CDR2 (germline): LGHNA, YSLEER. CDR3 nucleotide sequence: TGCGCCAGCAGCCAAGATAAGGGCACACCGAATACGCAGTATTTT. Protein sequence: CASSQDKGTPNTQYF.